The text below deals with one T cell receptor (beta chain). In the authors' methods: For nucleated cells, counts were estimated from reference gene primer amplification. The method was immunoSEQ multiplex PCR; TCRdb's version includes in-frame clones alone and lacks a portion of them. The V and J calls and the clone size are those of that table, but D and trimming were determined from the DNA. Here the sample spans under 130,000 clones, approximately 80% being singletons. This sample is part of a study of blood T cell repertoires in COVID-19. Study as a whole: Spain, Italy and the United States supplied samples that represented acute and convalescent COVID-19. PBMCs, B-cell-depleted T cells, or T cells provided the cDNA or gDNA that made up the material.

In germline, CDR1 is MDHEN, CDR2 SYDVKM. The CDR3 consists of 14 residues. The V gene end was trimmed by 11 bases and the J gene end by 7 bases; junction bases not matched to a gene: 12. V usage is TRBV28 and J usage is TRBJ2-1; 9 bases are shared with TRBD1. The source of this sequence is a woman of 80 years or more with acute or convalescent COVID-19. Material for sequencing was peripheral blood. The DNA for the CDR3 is TGTGCCTATCCTCGGGACAGGGCAGGTAATGAGCAGTTCTTC. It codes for CAYPRDRAGNEQFF.